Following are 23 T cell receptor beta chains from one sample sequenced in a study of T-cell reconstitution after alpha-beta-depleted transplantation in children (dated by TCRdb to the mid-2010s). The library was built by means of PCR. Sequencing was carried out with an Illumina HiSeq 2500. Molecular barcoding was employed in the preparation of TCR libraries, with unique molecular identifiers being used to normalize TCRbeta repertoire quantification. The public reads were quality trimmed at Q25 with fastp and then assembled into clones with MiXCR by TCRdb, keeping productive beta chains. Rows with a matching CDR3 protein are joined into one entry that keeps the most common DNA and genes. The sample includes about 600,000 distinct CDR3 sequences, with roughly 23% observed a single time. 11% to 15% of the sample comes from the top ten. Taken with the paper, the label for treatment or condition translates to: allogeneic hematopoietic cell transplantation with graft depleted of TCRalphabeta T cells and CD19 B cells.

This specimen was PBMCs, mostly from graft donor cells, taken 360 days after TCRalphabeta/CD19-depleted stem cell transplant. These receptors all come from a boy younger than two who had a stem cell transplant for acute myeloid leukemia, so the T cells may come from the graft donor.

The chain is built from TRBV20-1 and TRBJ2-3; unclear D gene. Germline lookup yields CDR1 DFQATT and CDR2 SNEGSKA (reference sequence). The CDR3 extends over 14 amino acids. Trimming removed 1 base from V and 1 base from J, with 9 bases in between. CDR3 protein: CSARGVTGTDTQYF. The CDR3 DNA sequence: TGCAGTGCTAGAGGAGTGACTGGCACAGATACGCAGTATTTT.

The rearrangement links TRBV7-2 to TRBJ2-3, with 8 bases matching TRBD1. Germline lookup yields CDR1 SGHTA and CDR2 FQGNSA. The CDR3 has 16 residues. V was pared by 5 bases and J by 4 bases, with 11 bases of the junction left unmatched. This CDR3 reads CASSLPDREFADTQYF. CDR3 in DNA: TGTGCCAGCAGCCTACCGGACAGGGAGTTTGCAGATACGCAGTATTTT.

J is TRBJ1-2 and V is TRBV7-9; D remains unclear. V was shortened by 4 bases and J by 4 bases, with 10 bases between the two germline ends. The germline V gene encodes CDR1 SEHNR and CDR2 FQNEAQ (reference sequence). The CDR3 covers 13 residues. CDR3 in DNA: TGTGCCAGCAGCTCACCGGGGAGCTATGGCTACACCTTC. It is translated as CASSSPGSYGYTF.

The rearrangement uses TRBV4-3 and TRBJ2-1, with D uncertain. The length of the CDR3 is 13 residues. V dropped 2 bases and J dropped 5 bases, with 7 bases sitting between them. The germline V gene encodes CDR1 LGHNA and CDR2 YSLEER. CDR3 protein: CASSQTFDNEQFF. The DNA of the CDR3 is TGCGCCAGCAGCCAAACCTTCGACAATGAGCAGTTCTTC.

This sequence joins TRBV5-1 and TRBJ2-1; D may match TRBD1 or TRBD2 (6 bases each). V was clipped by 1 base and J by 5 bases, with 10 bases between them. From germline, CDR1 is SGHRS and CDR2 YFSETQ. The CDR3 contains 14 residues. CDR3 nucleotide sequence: TGCGCCAGCAGCTTGAAGGGGGGCCACAATGAGCAGTTCTTC. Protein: CASSLKGGHNEQFF. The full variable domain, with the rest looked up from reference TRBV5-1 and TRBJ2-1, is KAGVTQTPRYLIKTRGQQVTLSCSPISGHRSVSWYQQTPGQGLQFLFEYFSETQRNKGNFPGRFSGRQFSNSRSEMNVSTLELGDSALYLCASSLKGGHNEQFFGPGTRLTVL.

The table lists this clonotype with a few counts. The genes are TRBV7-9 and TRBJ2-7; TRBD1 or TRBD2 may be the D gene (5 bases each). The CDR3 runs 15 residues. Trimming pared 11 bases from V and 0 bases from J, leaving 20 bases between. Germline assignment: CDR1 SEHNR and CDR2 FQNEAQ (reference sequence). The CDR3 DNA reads TGTGCCGTTCGGGATCCCAGGGACCTCTCCTACGAGCAGTACGTC. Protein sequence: CAVRDPRDLSYEQYV.

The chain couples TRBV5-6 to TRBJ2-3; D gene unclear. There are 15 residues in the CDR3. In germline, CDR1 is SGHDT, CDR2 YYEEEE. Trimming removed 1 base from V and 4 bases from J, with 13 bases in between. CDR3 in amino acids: CASSLPSRAADTQYF. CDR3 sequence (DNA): TGTGCCAGCAGCTTGCCCTCGCGAGCAGCAGATACGCAGTATTTT.

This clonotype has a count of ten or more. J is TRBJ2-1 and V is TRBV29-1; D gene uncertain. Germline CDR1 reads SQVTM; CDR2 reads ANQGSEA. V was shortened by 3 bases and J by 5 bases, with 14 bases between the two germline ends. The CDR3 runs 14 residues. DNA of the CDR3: TGCAGCGTTGACCGTCCTGCACTCGACAATGAGCAGTTCTTC. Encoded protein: CSVDRPALDNEQFF.

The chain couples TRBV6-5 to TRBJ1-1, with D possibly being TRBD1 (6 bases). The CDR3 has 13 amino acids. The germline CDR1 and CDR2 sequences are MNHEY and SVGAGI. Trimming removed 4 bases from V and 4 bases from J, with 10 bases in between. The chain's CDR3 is CASSWGRGTEAFF. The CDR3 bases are TGTGCCAGCAGTTGGGGGCGCGGCACTGAAGCTTTCTTT.

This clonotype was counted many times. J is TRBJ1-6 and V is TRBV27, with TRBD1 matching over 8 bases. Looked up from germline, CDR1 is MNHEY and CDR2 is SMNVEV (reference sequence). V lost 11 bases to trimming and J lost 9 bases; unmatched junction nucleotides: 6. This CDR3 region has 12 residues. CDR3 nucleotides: TGTGCCGGTAAAGACAGGGGTTCACCCCTCCACTTT. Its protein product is CAGKDRGSPLHF.

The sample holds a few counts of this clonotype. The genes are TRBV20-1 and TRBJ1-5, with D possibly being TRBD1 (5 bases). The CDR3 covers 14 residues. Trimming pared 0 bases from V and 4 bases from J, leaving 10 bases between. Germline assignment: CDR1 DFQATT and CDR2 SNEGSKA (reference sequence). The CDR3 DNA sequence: TGCAGTGCTAGAGAAGGGGAGGGTAATCAGCCCCAGCATTTT. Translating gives CSAREGEGNQPQHF.

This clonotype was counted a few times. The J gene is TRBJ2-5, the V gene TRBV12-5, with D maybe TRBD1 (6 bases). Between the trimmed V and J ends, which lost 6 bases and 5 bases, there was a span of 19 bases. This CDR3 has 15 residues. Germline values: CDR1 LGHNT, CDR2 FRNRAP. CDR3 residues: CASGKTGIPKETQYF. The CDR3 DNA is TGTGCTAGTGGAAAAACAGGGATTCCGAAGGAGACCCAGTACTTC.

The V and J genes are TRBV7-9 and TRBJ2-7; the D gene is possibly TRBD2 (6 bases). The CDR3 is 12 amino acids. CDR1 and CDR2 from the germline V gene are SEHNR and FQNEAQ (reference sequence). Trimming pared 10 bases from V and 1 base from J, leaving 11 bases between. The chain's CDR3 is CATEGRSYEQYF. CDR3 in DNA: TGTGCCACCGAAGGGAGGTCCTACGAGCAGTACTTC.

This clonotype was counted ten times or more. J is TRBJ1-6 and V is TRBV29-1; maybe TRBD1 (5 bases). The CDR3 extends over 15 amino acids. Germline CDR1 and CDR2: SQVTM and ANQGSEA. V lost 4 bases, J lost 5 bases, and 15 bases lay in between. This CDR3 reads CSVASRAGNNSPLHF. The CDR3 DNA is TGCAGCGTTGCCTCGCGGGCAGGGAATAATTCACCCCTCCACTTT.

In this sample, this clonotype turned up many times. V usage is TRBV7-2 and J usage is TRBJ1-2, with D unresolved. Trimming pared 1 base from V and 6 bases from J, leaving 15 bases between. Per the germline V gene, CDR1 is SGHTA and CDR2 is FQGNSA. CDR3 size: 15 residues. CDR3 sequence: CASSLVPRVRDGYTF. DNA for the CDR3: TGTGCCAGCAGCTTAGTTCCCCGGGTCAGAGATGGCTACACCTTC.

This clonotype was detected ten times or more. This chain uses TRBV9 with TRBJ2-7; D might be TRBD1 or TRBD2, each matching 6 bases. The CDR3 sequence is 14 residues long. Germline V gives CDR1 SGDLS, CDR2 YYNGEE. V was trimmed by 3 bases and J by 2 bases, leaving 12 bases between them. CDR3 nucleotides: TGTGCCAGCAGCGGGGGGGCCGGGGCCTACGAGCAGTACTTC. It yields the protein CASSGGAGAYEQYF.

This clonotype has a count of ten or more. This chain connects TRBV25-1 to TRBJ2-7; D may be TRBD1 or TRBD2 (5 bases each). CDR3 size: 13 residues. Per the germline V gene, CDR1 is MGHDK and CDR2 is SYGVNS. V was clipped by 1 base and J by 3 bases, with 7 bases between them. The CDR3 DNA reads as TGTGCCAGCAGTGAATGGGGGTACTACGAGCAGTACTTC. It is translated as CASSEWGYYEQYF.

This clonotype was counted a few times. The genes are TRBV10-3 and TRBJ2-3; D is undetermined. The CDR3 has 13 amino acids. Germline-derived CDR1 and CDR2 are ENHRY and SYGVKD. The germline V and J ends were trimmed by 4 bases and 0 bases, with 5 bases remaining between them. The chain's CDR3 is CAISGRSTDTQYF. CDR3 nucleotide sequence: TGTGCCATCAGTGGTCGGAGCACAGATACGCAGTATTTT.

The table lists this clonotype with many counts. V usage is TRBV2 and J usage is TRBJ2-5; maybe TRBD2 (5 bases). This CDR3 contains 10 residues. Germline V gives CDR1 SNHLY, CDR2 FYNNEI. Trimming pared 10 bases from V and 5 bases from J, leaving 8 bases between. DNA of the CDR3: TGTGCCACCGAGCGGGAGACCCAGTACTTC. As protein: CATERETQYF.

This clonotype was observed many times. CDR3 DNA sequence: TGTGCCAGCAGCTTAGTGTCTAGCGGGAAAGAGACCCAGTACTTC. The encoded protein is CASSLVSSGKETQYF. V gene TRBV7-2 combines with J gene TRBJ2-5; 9 positions match TRBD2. Germline trimming cut 1 base from V and 3 bases from J; bases unmatched to any gene: 3. Germline loops: CDR1 SGHTA, CDR2 FQGNSA. This CDR3 spans 15 amino acids. The full variable domain, with the rest looked up from reference TRBV7-2 and TRBJ2-5, is GAGVSQSPSNKVTEKGKDVELRCDPISGHTALYWYRQSLGQGLEFLIYFQGNSAPDKSGLPSDRFSAERTGGSVSTLTIQRTQQEDSAVYLCASSLVSSGKETQYFGPGTRLLVL.

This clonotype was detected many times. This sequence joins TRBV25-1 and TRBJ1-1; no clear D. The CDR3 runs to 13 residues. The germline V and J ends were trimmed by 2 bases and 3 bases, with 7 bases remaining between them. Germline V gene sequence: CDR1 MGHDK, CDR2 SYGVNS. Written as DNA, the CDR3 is TGTGCCAGCAGTGAAAGGTATCACACTGAAGCTTTCTTT. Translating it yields CASSERYHTEAFF.

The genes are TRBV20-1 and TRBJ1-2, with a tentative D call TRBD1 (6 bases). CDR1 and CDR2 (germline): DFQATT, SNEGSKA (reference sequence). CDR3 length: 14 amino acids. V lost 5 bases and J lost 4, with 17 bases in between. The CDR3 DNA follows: TGCAGTGCTCTGGGACAACAAACTTCCTATGGCTACACCTTC. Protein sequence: CSALGQQTSYGYTF.

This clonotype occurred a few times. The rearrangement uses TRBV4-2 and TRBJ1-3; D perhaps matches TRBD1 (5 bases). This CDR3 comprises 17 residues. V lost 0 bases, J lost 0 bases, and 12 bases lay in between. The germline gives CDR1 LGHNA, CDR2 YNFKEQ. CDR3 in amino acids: CASSQEDQRGSGNTIYF. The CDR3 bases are TGTGCCAGCAGCCAAGAAGACCAGAGGGGCTCTGGAAACACCATATATTTT.